The clone carrying this T cell receptor (beta chain) was observed many times. Its antigen remains unidentified. The read gets to within 3 residues of the CDR3 end, and the germline J gene fills in the rest. The sample originates from a study of T cell clonality in common variable immunodeficiency. The study's findings and limits: Common variable immunodeficiency TCR beta sequences reportedly had fewer deletions and N-nucleotide insertions. CVID subjects had higher TCRbeta clonality than healthy controls, most marked in about a third.

Germline CDR1 and CDR2: DFQATT and SNEGSKA (reference sequence). There are 14 residues in the CDR3. The protocol was immunoSEQ multiplex PCR, while the TCRdb copy is restricted to in-frame clones and leaves out a portion. The repertoire consists of about 16,000 clones, none detected only once. Reduced serum IgG, IgA and/or IgM plus specific antibody deficiency defined CVID. Most patients and controls had Caucasian heritage. Replacement immunoglobulin had been given to every CVID subject for at least one year. The rearrangement uses TRBV20-1 and TRBJ1-2, with TRBD1 matching over 7 bases. The sequence came from a human donor with common variable immunodeficiency. The sequencing sample was made of peripheral blood mononuclear cells. Partial CDR3 DNA: TGCAGTGCTAGAAACGACAGGGACATGGGGGGC. It yields the protein CSARNDRDMGG. The CDR3 in full is CSARNDRDMGGYTF.